Presented here are 28 T cell receptor beta chains from one specimen sequenced in a study of Ad26.COV2.S vaccination and SARS-CoV-2 variants. TCRdb's copy holds only in-frame clones and misses some; the assay was immunoSEQ multiplex PCR. This repertoire shows a few hundred thousand clones, approximately 90% found once; its top ten account for approximately 1.9%. Treatment given: roughly 18 received Ad26.COV2.S at low or high dose, single or two shots; 5 received placebo; per-sample allocation not given. Sampling occurred on day 63 after the first vaccine or placebo injection. The material was peripheral blood, obtained in a trial of Ad26.COV2.S vaccine versus placebo. These TCRs come from a person aged 18-60 years who received the Ad26.COV2.S COVID-19 vaccine or a placebo.

The gene calls are TRBV30 and TRBJ2-1; D is perhaps TRBD1 (6 bases). Trimming cost V 0 bases and J 8 bases, with 11 bases left between them. The V gene's germline CDR1 is GTSNPN and CDR2 SVGIG (reference sequence). The CDR3 totals 13 residues. CDR3 DNA: TGTGCCTGGAGTGTCTGGGGGCTCGATGAGCAGTTCTTC. Its protein product is CAWSVWGLDEQFF. Supplemented by reference TRBV30 and TRBJ2-1, the full variable domain reads SQTIHQWPATLVQPVGSPLSLECTVEGTSNPNLYWYRQAAGRGLQLLFYSVGIGQISSEVPQNLSASRPQDRQFILSSKKLLLSDSGFYLCAWSVWGLDEQFFGPGTRLTVL.

The chain carries TRBV9 and TRBJ2-2; 9 nucleotides line up with TRBD2. The CDR3 contains 16 residues. V gave up 0 bases and J gave up 6 bases; unmatched junction bases: 6. Germline lookup yields CDR1 SGDLS and CDR2 YYNGEE. The chain's CDR3 is CASSVEGSGSAGELFF. DNA of the CDR3: TGTGCCAGCAGCGTAGAAGGTAGCGGGAGTGCCGGGGAGCTGTTTTTT. Supplemented by reference TRBV9 and TRBJ2-2, the full variable domain reads DSGVTQTPKHLITATGQRVTLRCSPRSGDLSVYWYQQSLDQGLQFLIQYYNGEERAKGNILERFSAQQFPDLHSELNLSSLELGDSALYFCASSVEGSGSAGELFFGEGSRLTVL.

This chain uses TRBV6-5 with TRBJ2-7, with D perhaps TRBD1 (6 bases). V was trimmed by 5 bases and J by 3 bases, leaving 14 bases between them. The CDR3 is made up of 14 amino acids. Germline-derived CDR1 and CDR2 are MNHEY and SVGAGI. The CDR3 reads CASSPLDRSYEQYF. CDR3 DNA sequence: TGTGCCAGCAGTCCCTTGGACAGAAGCTACGAGCAGTACTTC.

The chain has TRBV4-2 and TRBJ2-7; the D is unclear. Germline-derived CDR1 and CDR2 are LGHNA and YNFKEQ. Trimming pared 0 bases from V and 2 bases from J, leaving 8 bases between. This CDR3 has 14 amino acids. CDR3 nucleotide sequence: TGTGCCAGCAGCCAAGATCTAACGACCTACGAGCAGTACTTC. Protein sequence: CASSQDLTTYEQYF.

In this sample, this clone turned up once. The chain combines TRBV2 with TRBJ1-4, with 10 bases aligning to TRBD1. Germline CDR1 is SNHLY and CDR2 is FYNNEI. The junction had 4 bases not matched to a gene; V was cut back by 6 bases and J by 6 bases. The CDR3 covers 14 residues. The CDR3 region is CASRSGTGDEKLFF. In nucleotides, the CDR3 is TGTGCCAGCAGATCCGGGACAGGGGATGAAAAACTGTTTTTT.

The J gene is TRBJ2-7, the V gene TRBV15, with 8 bases matching TRBD2. Trimming cost V 0 bases and J 3 bases; bases outside gene matches: 4. This CDR3 comprises 15 residues. Germline-derived CDR1 and CDR2 are LNHNV and YYDKDF (reference sequence). CDR3 coding DNA: TGTGCCACCAGCAGAGATTTGCTAGCGGGCTACGAGCAGTACTTC. Protein sequence: CATSRDLLAGYEQYF.

The chain joins TRBV20-1 to TRBJ2-1; the match to TRBD2 covers 13 bases. The germline V gene has CDR1 DFQATT and CDR2 SNEGSKA (reference sequence). CDR3 length: 16 residues. V shed 3 bases and J 9 bases; nucleotides not matched to a gene: 11. CDR3: CSASALTSGRASEQFF. In DNA, the CDR3 is TGCAGTGCTAGTGCCCTAACTAGCGGGAGGGCGAGTGAGCAGTTCTTC.

The rearrangement joins TRBV27 to TRBJ2-1, with TRBD2 matching over 9 bases. The CDR3 is made up of 14 amino acids. V shed 7 bases, J shed 6 bases, and the junction held 7 bases outside the gene matches. Germline V gene data show CDR1 as MNHEY and CDR2 as SMNVEV (reference sequence). Written as DNA, the CDR3 is TGTGCCAGCAAGAGGCTAGCGGGAATCAATGAGCAGTTCTTC. It encodes CASKRLAGINEQFF.

This sequence joins TRBV5-6 and TRBJ2-2; a weak D match, TRBD2 (6 bases). Germline CDR1 is SGHDT and CDR2 is YYEEEE. The CDR3 sequence is 13 residues long. Deletions cut 3 bases from V and 5 bases from J, with 8 bases between. CDR3 in amino acids: CASSSRGTGELFF. The CDR3 bases are TGTGCCAGCAGCTCGCGGGGAACCGGGGAGCTGTTTTTT.

About this clone itself: One end of the junction does not line up with germline, which may come from a read error. V and J are TRBV30 and TRBJ2-1; 9 bases align to TRBD2. Germline CDR1 and CDR2: GTSNPN and SVGIG (reference sequence). This CDR3 is built from 14 residues. In nucleotides, the CDR3 is TGTGCCTGGAAGGGGCTAGCGGGACCTAATGAACAGTTCTTC. As protein: CAWKGLAGPNEQFF.

The chain employs TRBV2 and TRBJ2-2, with D unclear. The CDR3 extends over 13 amino acids. The V and J ends lost 7 bases and 5 bases respectively, with 11 bases between them. Germline lookup yields CDR1 SNHLY and CDR2 FYNNEI. CDR3 sequence reads: CASNSGSTGELFF. The CDR3 DNA follows: TGTGCCAGCAATTCAGGAAGTACCGGGGAGCTGTTTTTT.

The V and J genes are TRBV19 and TRBJ1-5, with D tentatively TRBD1 (6 bases). This CDR3 spans 16 amino acids. Trimming cost V 6 bases and J 0 bases, with 15 bases left between them. Per germline, CDR1 LNHDA and CDR2 SQIVND (reference sequence). The CDR3: CASRKTTGHSNQPQHF. The DNA of the CDR3 is TGTGCCAGTAGGAAGACGACAGGACATAGCAATCAGCCCCAGCATTTT.

This clone was found a few times. The chain uses TRBV6-5 and TRBJ1-5; D gene ambiguous. Deletions cut 7 bases from V and 2 bases from J, with 9 bases between. The CDR3 contains 13 residues. Looked up from germline, CDR1 is MNHEY and CDR2 is SVGAGI. The CDR3: CASKRTRNQPQHF. As DNA, the CDR3 is TGTGCCAGCAAGCGCACCCGCAATCAGCCCCAGCATTTT.

V gene TRBV19 combines with J gene TRBJ2-7, with D perhaps matching TRBD2 (6 bases). V was cut by 10 bases and J by 3 bases, with 22 bases left in between. Germline V gene lookup returns CDR1 LNHDA and CDR2 SQIVND (reference sequence). The CDR3 runs 15 residues. CDR3 nucleotides: TGTGCCACTCTAGGGCTAGCGCGAGAGGGCTACGAGCAGTACTTC. This sequence encodes CATLGLAREGYEQYF.

This chain connects TRBV19 to TRBJ2-2; unclear D gene. Deletions cut 6 bases from V and 4 bases from J, with 6 bases between. CDR1 and CDR2 (germline): LNHDA, SQIVND (reference sequence). The CDR3 runs 12 residues. CDR3 loop: CASSLRTGELFF. The CDR3 region has the DNA TGTGCCAGTAGCCTGCGCACCGGGGAGCTGTTTTTT. The full variable domain, its missing parts supplied by reference TRBV19 and TRBJ2-2, is DGGITQSPKYLFRKEGQNVTLSCEQNLNHDAMYWYRQDPGQGLRLIYYSQIVNDFQKGDIAEGYSVSREKKESFPLTVTSAQKNPTAFYLCASSLRTGELFFGEGSRLTVL.

This chain uses TRBV28 with TRBJ1-6, with D uncertain. The V gene's germline CDR1 is MDHEN and CDR2 SYDVKM. The CDR3 is 16 residues long. The V and J ends lost 5 bases and 6 bases respectively, with 17 bases between them. For the CDR3, the DNA is TGTGCCAGCAGTCCCCGAAGGAGGCAGCTTAATTCACCCCTCCACTTT. It encodes CASSPRRRQLNSPLHF.

V gene TRBV6-5 combines with J gene TRBJ2-2, with D perhaps TRBD2 (6 bases). This CDR3 comprises 16 residues. Germline lookup yields CDR1 MNHEY and CDR2 SVGAGI. Trimming cost V 0 bases and J 4 bases, with 12 bases left between them. The CDR3 spells CASSYSAGRLTGELFF. CDR3 nucleotides: TGTGCCAGCAGTTACTCGGCAGGGAGGCTCACCGGGGAGCTGTTTTTT.

The chain employs TRBV21-1 and TRBJ1-1. TRBV21-1 is flagged as a pseudogene. The length of the CDR3 is 18 residues. The CDR3 loop reads CASSKAFKVTGANTEAFF. The CDR3 coding sequence is TGTGCCAGCAGCAAAGCGTTCAAGGTAACGGGGGCGAACACTGAAGCTTTCTTT.

This chain links TRBV27 with TRBJ1-2; maybe TRBD1 (5 bases). Deletions cut 2 bases from V and 2 bases from J, with 15 bases between. Germline V gives CDR1 MNHEY, CDR2 SMNVEV (reference sequence). The CDR3 extends over 16 amino acids. The CDR3 nucleotides read TGTGCCAGCAGTTTACGGTTGGGGCAGGGCAACTATGGCTACACCTTC. This encodes CASSLRLGQGNYGYTF.

The chain is built from TRBV6-2 or TRBV6-3 and TRBJ2-5; D might be TRBD1 or TRBD2, each matching 6 bases. The CDR3 sequence is 14 residues long. V gave up 6 bases and J gave up 4 bases, with 15 bases separating them. The V gene's germline CDR1 is MNHEY and CDR2 SVGEGT. The CDR3 is CASSPLGGLETQYF. CDR3 nucleotide sequence: TGTGCCAGCAGCCCACTCGGGGGCCTAGAGACCCAGTACTTC.

This chain uses TRBV7-8 with TRBJ1-3, with D hard to call. Germline V lookup: CDR1 SGHVS, CDR2 FQNEAQ. V dropped 1 base and J dropped 1 base, with 5 bases sitting between them. The CDR3 spans 14 residues. CDR3 sequence (DNA): TGTGCCAGCAGCTTAGTGGGATCTGGAAACACCATATATTTT. This encodes CASSLVGSGNTIYF. Drawing the rest from reference TRBV7-8 and TRBJ1-3, the complete variable domain is GAGVSQSPRYKVAKRGQDVALRCDPISGHVSLFWYQQALGQGPEFLTYFQNEAQLDKSGLPSDRFFAERPEGSVSTLKIQRTQQEDSAVYLCASSLVGSGNTIYFGEGSWLTVV.

The V and J genes are TRBV7-9 and TRBJ1-2, with a weak D call TRBD1 (5 bases). In germline, CDR1 is SEHNR, CDR2 FQNEAQ (reference sequence). The V end was cut by 6 bases, the J end by 2 bases, with 16 bases between. The CDR3 covers 15 residues. CDR3 bases: TGTGCCAGCAGTCCCGGAGGGGCAGGAAACTATGGCTACACCTTC. Protein sequence: CASSPGGAGNYGYTF.

The chain links TRBV30 to TRBJ1-1; D is undetermined. There are 15 residues in the CDR3. Germline CDR1 is GTSNPN and CDR2 is SVGIG (reference sequence). The V and J ends lost 0 bases and 1 base respectively, with 12 bases between them. DNA for the CDR3: TGTGCCTGGAGTGTACTTCGGACGGAGAACACTGAAGCTTTCTTT. Protein sequence: CAWSVLRTENTEAFF.

In regard to this clone: At the DNA level, this CDR3 is encoded by other sequences in the same sample as well. The CDR3 here is CASSLRGQPQHF. CDR3 in DNA: TGTGCCAGCAGTTTGCGGGGCCAGCCCCAGCATTTT. This sequence joins TRBV28 and TRBJ1-5; tentative D call: TRBD1 (5 bases). The V end was cut by 3 bases, the J end by 7 bases, with 7 bases between. The CDR3 runs to 12 residues. CDR1 MDHEN and CDR2 SYDVKM come from the germline V gene.

V gene TRBV18 combines with J gene TRBJ2-5; the match to TRBD2 covers 9 bases. Per germline, CDR1 KGHSH and CDR2 LQKENI. CDR3 length equals 17 residues. With 0 bases clipped from V and 4 bases from J, the junction kept 9 bases outside the gene matches. CDR3 region: CASSPPASGVVGETQYF. CDR3 DNA: TGTGCCAGCTCACCACCTGCTAGCGGGGTGGTAGGAGAGACCCAGTACTTC.

The table lists this clone with a count of one. This sequence joins TRBV28 and TRBJ2-3, with D uncertain. Per the germline V gene, CDR1 is MDHEN and CDR2 is SYDVKM. The CDR3 is made up of 12 amino acids. Trimming took 10 bases from V and 5 from J, leaving 13 bases between them. The chain's CDR3 is CATTNVLDTQYF. In nucleotides, the CDR3 is TGTGCCACCACGAACGTACTAGATACGCAGTATTTT.

The V call is TRBV4-1, the J call TRBJ2-3; 16 nucleotides match TRBD2. The CDR3 extends over 18 amino acids. The V and J ends lost 0 bases and 4 bases, in that order; junction bases with no gene match: 4. Germline V gene sequence: CDR1 MGHRA, CDR2 YSYEKL. CDR3 sequence: CASSQEAGTSGRADTQYF. CDR3 nucleotides: TGCGCCAGCAGCCAAGAAGCGGGGACTAGCGGGAGGGCAGATACGCAGTATTTT.

The chain combines TRBV30 with TRBJ2-6; D unclear. Trimming left V 4 bases short and J 3 bases short, with 4 bases between. In germline, CDR1 is GTSNPN, CDR2 SVGIG (reference sequence). The CDR3 has 12 residues. The CDR3 loop reads CAWKHGANVLTF. In nucleotides, the CDR3 is TGTGCCTGGAAACATGGGGCCAACGTCCTGACTTTC. Filled out from reference TRBV30 and TRBJ2-6, the complete variable domain reads SQTIHQWPATLVQPVGSPLSLECTVEGTSNPNLYWYRQAAGRGLQLLFYSVGIGQISSEVPQNLSASRPQDRQFILSSKKLLLSDSGFYLCAWKHGANVLTFGAGSRLTVL.